This TCR beta chain was identified during a study of blood T cell repertoires in COVID-19. Across the study: Samples came from the United States, Italy and Spain, spanning acute and convalescent COVID-19. The cDNA or gDNA used as material had been derived from T cells, B-cell-depleted T cells, or PBMCs.

The V segment lost 3 bases and the J segment 8 bases; nucleotides outside the gene matches: 5. The CDR3 extends over 13 amino acids. CDR1 and CDR2 (germline): MNHNS, SASEGT. In the authors' methods: Amplification of reference gene primers provided the estimated nucleated cell counts. Assay used: immunoSEQ multiplex PCR; TCRdb lists only in-frame clones, some missing. From that table come the V and J calls and clone size; the DNA was used to work out D and trimming. The sample yields under 150,000 clones, approximately 84% seen once. Remarks on this clone: This sample also contains other DNA sequences that code for the same CDR3.

V usage is TRBV6-1 and J usage is TRBJ1-2; 8 bases are shared with TRBD1. The source of this sequence is a woman aged 40 to 50 with acute or convalescent COVID-19. The sequenced material came from peripheral blood. DNA of the CDR3: TGTGCCAGCAGTGACGGACAGGGCCGGGGCTACACCTTC. It yields the protein CASSDGQGRGYTF.